The clone carrying this T cell receptor (beta chain) was observed many times. Antigen specificity is unknown. The SP2 primer and nested alpha and beta constant region primers amplified ligated cDNA in four rounds. TCRdb ran MiXCR on the UMI-ligation and nested PCR reads and lists one entry per CDR3 protein. The sample has around 33,000 distinct CDR3 sequences; roughly 6.6% are singletons. CDR3 length: 12 residues. V lost 7 bases and J lost 12; bases outside the gene matches: 11. Germline CDR1 is SQVTM and CDR2 is ANQGSEA. The sample's treatment: skin biopsy from PPD injection site in Mantoux-positive individual. An oligonucleotide containing a UMI was ligated to the 3' end of TCR cDNA. These data originate in a study of naive and memory T cell subsets. Study results and limitations: TCRs were reportedly recovered from both biopsy types, mostly tuberculin test sites.

This receptor was obtained from an adult in good health. The material was skin, obtained from a tuberculin skin test site. The V and J genes are TRBV29-1 and TRBJ1-2, with 10 bases aligning to TRBD1. The CDR3 is CSAGTGDLGDTF. The CDR3 DNA reads TGCAGCGCCGGGACAGGGGATTTAGGCGACACCTTC.